This record looks at one T cell receptor (beta chain) sequence and its context. Its target is not known. These data originate in a study of T-cell memory formation after mild COVID-19. General observations from the study: Contracting clones, day 15 to 85, had balanced CD4/CD8, and later expanders favored CD4+.

Amplification by 5'RACE using constant-segment primers produced TCR alpha and TCR beta cDNA libraries that carried sample barcodes and UMIs. TCRdb used MiXCR to reprocess the 5' RACE reads, holding one entry per CDR3 protein. The data hold about 360,000 distinct CDR3 sequences, with under 15% observed a single time. This TCR derives from a man younger than 35 who had mild COVID-19 (a few samples of this study predate the infection). Cell type and time point are not known. The material sequenced was PBMCs or a T cell subset sorted from them (not recorded which).

CDR3: CASSFEGLSTDTQYF. The CDR3 DNA follows: TGTGCCAGCAGTTTTGAGGGGTTGAGCACAGATACGCAGTATTTT. This sequence joins TRBV27 and TRBJ2-3, with D tentatively TRBD1 or TRBD2 (5 bases each). There are 15 residues in the CDR3. Germline CDR1 is MNHEY and CDR2 is SMNVEV (reference sequence). V shed 3 bases and J shed 0 bases, with 10 bases lying between them.